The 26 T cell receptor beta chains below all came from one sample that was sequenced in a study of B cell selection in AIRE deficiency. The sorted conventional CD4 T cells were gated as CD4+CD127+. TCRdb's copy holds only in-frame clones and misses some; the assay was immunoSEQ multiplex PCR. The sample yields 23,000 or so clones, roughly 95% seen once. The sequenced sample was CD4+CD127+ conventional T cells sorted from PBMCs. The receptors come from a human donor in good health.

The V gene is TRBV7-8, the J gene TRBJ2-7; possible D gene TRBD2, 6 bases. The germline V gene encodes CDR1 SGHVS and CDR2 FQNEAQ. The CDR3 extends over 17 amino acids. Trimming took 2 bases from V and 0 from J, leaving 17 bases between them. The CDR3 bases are TGTGCCAGCAGCTTACCCCCTTATCGCGGGAACTCCTACGAGCAGTACTTC. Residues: CASSLPPYRGNSYEQYF.

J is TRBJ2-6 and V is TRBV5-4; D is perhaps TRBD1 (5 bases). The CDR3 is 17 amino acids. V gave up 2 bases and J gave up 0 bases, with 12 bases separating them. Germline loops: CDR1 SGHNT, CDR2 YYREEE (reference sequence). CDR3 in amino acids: CASSFRQSFSGANVLTF. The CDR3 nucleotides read TGTGCCAGCAGCTTCCGACAGTCCTTCTCTGGGGCCAACGTCCTGACTTTC. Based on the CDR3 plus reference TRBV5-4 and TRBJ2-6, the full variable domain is ETGVTQSPTHLIKTRGQQVTLRCSSQSGHNTVSWYQQALGQGPQFIFQYYREEENGRGNFPPRFSGLQFPNYSSELNVNALELDDSALYLCASSFRQSFSGANVLTFGAGSRLTVL.

CDR3: CASSPPPAKNIQYF. CDR3 bases: TGTGCCAGCAGCCCCCCTCCGGCCAAAAACATTCAGTACTTC. The rearrangement uses TRBV2 and TRBJ2-4, with D unclear. CDR1 is SNHLY and CDR2 is FYNNEI in the germline V gene. Trimming stripped 6 bases from V and 1 base from J, with 10 bases between. The CDR3 loop spans 14 amino acids.

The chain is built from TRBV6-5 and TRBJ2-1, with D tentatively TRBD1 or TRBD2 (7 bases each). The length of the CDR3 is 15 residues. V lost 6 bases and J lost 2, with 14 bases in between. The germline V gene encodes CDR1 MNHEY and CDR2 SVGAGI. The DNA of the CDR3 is TGTGCCAGCAGCCGGGGGAGGGGGCCCTACAATGAGCAGTTCTTC. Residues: CASSRGRGPYNEQFF.

CDR3 DNA sequence: TGTGCCAGCAGCTTGGCAGGGTTCAATGAGCAGTTCTTC. It translates to CASSLAGFNEQFF. The chain links TRBV7-2 to TRBJ2-1, with D perhaps matching TRBD1 (5 bases). This CDR3 region has 13 residues. The germline V and J ends were trimmed by 3 bases and 6 bases, with 9 bases remaining between them. The V gene's germline CDR1 is SGHTA and CDR2 FQGNSA.

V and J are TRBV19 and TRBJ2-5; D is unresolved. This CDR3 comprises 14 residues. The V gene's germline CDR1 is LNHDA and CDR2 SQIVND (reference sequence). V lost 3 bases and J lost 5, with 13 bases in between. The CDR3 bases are TGTGCCAGTAGTATTGTTGCAGACGGTGAGACCCAGTACTTC. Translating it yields CASSIVADGETQYF.

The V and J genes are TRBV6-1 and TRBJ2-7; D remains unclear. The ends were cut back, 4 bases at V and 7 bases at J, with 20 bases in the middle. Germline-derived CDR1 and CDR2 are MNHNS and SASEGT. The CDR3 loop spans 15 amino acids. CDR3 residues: CASSVSLRLSVEQYF. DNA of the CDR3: TGTGCCAGCAGTGTCAGTCTCCGACTCTCTGTTGAGCAGTACTTC.

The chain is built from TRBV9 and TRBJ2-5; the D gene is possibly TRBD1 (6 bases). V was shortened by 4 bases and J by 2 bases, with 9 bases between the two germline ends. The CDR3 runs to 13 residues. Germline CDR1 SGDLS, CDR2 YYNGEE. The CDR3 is CASSPGQQETQYF. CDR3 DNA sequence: TGTGCCAGCAGCCCCGGACAGCAAGAGACCCAGTACTTC.

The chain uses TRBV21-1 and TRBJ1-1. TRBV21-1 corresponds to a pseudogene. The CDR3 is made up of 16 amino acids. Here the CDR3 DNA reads TGTGCCAGCCGTGCGGGGGCCCAGGGGCGGAACACTGAAGCTTTCTTT. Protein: CASRAGAQGRNTEAFF.

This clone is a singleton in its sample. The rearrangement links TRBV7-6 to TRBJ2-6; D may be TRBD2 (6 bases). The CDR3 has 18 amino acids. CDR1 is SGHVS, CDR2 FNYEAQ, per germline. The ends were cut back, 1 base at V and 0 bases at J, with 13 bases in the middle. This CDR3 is CASSLVAGRTSGANVLTF. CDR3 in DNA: TGTGCCAGCAGCTTAGTGGCGGGACGGACCTCTGGGGCCAACGTCCTGACTTTC.

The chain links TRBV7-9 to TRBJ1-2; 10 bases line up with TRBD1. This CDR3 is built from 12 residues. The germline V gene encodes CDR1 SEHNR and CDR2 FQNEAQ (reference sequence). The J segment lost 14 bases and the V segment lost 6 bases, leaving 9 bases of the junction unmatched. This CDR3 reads CASSPTGGTETF. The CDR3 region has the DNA TGTGCCAGCAGTCCGACAGGGGGCACGGAAACCTTC. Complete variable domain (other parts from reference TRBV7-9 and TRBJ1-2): DTGVSQNPRHKITKRGQNVTFRCDPISEHNRLYWYRQTLGQGPEFLTYFQNEAQLEKSRLLSDRFSAERPKGSFSTLEIQRTEQGDSAMYLCASSPTGGTETFGSGTRLTVV.

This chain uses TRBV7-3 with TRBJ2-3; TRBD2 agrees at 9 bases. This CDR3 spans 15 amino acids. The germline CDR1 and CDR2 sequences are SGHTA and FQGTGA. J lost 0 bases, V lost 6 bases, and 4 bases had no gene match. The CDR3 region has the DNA TGTGCCAGCAGTTTCCTAGCGGGAAGCACAGATACGCAGTATTTT. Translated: CASSFLAGSTDTQYF.

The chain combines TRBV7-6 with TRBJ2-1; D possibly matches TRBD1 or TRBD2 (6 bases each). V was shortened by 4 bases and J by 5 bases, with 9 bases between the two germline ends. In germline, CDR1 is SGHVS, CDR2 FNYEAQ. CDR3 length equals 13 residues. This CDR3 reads CASSSGGHNEQFF. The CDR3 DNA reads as TGTGCCAGCAGCTCTGGGGGGCACAATGAGCAGTTCTTC.

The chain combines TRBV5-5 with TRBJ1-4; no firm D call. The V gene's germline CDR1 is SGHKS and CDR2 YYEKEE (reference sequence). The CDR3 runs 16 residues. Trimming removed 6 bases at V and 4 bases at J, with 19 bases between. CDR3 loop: CASNDDGGIGNEKLFF. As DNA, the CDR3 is TGTGCCAGCAACGACGACGGCGGAATCGGTAATGAAAAACTGTTTTTT.

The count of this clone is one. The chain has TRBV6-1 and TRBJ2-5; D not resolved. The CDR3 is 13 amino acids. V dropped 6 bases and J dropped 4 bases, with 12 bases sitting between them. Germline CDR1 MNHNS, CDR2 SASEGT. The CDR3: CASSYLGGETQYF. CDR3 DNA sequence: TGTGCCAGCAGCTACCTAGGCGGAGAGACCCAGTACTTC.

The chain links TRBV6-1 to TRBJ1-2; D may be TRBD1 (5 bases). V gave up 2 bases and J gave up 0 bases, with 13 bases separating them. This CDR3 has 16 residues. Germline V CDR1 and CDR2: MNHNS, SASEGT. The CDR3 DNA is TGTGCCAGCAGTGAATTACTGACAGCAACTAACTATGGCTACACCTTC. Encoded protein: CASSELLTATNYGYTF.

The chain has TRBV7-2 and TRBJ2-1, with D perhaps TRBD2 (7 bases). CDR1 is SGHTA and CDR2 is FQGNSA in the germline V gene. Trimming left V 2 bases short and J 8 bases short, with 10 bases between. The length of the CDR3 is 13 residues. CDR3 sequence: CASSLQGRDEQFF. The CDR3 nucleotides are TGTGCCAGCAGCTTACAGGGGAGGGATGAGCAGTTCTTC.

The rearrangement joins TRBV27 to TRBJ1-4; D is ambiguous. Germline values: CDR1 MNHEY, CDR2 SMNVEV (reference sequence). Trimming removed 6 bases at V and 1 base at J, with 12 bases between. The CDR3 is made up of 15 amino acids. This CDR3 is CASSSNWGTNEKLFF. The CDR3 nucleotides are TGTGCCAGCAGCTCCAATTGGGGAACTAATGAAAAACTGTTTTTT.

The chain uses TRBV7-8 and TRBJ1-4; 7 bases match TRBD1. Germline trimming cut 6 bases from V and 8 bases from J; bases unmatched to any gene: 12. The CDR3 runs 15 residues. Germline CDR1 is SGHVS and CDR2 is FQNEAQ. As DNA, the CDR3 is TGTGCCAGCAGAAAGAGGACAGGATTTGCCGAAAAACTGTTTTTT. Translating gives CASRKRTGFAEKLFF.

The DNA of the CDR3 is TGCGCCAGCAGTGAGTCAAAGGTCCAAGGCTACACCTTC. It encodes CASSESKVQGYTF. The gene calls are TRBV10-2 and TRBJ1-2, with D unclear. Trimming pared 0 bases from V and 8 bases from J, leaving 10 bases between. CDR3 length: 13 amino acids. CDR1 is WSHSY and CDR2 is SAAADI in the germline V gene.

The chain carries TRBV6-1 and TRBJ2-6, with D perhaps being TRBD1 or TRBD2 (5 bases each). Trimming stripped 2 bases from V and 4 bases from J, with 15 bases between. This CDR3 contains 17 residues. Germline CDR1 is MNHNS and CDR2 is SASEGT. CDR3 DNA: TGTGCCAGCAGTGAACGGAGGTGGGGGACGGGGGCCAACGTCCTGACTTTC. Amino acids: CASSERRWGTGANVLTF.

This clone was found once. CDR3 sequence reads: CASSGQINTEAFF. DNA for the CDR3: TGTGCCAGCAGCGGACAGATTAACACTGAAGCTTTCTTT. The J gene is TRBJ1-1, the V gene TRBV7-9; tentative D call: TRBD1 (6 bases). Germline V gene lookup returns CDR1 SEHNR and CDR2 FQNEAQ (reference sequence). V lost 5 bases to trimming and J lost 2 bases, with 9 bases between them. There are 13 residues in the CDR3.

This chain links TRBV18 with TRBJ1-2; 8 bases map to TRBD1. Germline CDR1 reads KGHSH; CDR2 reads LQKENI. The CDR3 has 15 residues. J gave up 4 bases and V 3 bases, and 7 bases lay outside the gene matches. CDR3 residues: CASSPDRELIYGYTF. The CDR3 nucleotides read TGTGCCAGCTCACCGGACAGGGAATTGATCTATGGCTACACCTTC.

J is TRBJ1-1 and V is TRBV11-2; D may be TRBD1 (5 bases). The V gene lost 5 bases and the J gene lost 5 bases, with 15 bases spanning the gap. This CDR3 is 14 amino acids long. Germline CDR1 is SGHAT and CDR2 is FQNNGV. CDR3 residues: CASSPWGGRTEAFF. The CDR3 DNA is TGTGCCAGCAGCCCTTGGGGGGGAAGGACTGAAGCTTTCTTT.

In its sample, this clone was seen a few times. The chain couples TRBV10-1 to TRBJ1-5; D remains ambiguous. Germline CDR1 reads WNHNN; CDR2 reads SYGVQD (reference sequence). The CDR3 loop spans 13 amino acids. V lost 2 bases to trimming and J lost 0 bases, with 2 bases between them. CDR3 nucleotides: TGCGCCAGCAGTGAGAATAGCAATCAGCCCCAGCATTTT. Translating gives CASSENSNQPQHF.

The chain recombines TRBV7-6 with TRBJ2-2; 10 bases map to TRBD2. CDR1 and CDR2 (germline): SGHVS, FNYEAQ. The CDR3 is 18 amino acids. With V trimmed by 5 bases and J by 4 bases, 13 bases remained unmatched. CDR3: CASSLLAGTPRGTGELFF. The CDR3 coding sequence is TGTGCCAGCAGCCTACTAGCGGGGACACCCCGTGGCACCGGGGAGCTGTTTTTT.